The 29 T cell receptor beta chains below were found in one sample sequenced in a study of blood T cell repertoires in COVID-19. The table came from immunoSEQ multiplex PCR; TCRdb's copy has only in-frame clones and leaves some out. The profile shows about 180,000 clones, roughly 88% of them singletons. The sequencing sample was made of PBMCs or T cells enriched from blood (not recorded which). The source of these receptors is a woman aged 25 to 39 who had recovered from COVID-19.

The CDR3 sequence: CASSSGLAGVGYEQYF. DNA for the CDR3: TGTGCCAGTAGTTCTGGTCTAGCGGGAGTCGGGTACGAGCAGTACTTC. The chain joins TRBV19 to TRBJ2-7; the match to TRBD2 covers 10 bases. From germline, CDR1 is LNHDA and CDR2 SQIVND (reference sequence). This CDR3 region has 16 residues. With 5 bases clipped from V and 4 bases from J, the junction kept 11 bases outside the gene matches.

The gene calls are TRBV2 and TRBJ2-7; 12 bases agree with TRBD2. The CDR3 is 15 residues long. J was trimmed by 4 bases and V by 3 bases; bases with no gene match: 4. Germline V gene lookup returns CDR1 SNHLY and CDR2 FYNNEI. CDR3 in amino acids: CASSDGLAGYYEQYF. The CDR3 DNA reads as TGTGCCAGCAGTGACGGACTAGCGGGGTATTACGAGCAGTACTTC.

The rearrangement links TRBV10-3 to TRBJ1-6, with a weak D call TRBD1 (5 bases). Between the trimmed V and J ends, which lost 8 bases and 6 bases, there was a span of 8 bases. Looked up from germline, CDR1 is ENHRY and CDR2 is SYGVKD. The CDR3 has 12 amino acids. CDR3 nucleotide sequence: TGTGCCATCGGCCAGGGTAATTCACCCCTCCACTTT. Amino acid sequence: CAIGQGNSPLHF.

The chain couples TRBV3-1 (or the pseudogene TRBV3-2) to TRBJ2-3; D gene uncertain. CDR3 length: 13 residues. Per germline, CDR1 LGHDT and CDR2 YNNKEL (reference sequence). The V gene lost 0 bases and the J gene lost 7 bases, with 8 bases spanning the gap. The CDR3 sequence: CASSQDPGYTQYF. CDR3 in DNA: TGTGCCAGCAGCCAAGATCCCGGTTATACGCAGTATTTT.

The chain links TRBV28 to TRBJ1-2; no firm D call. V lost 7 bases and J lost 7, with 13 bases in between. Looked up from germline, CDR1 is MDHEN and CDR2 is SYDVKM. CDR3 length: 12 residues. The CDR3 loop is CASKHRAGGYTF. CDR3 sequence (DNA): TGTGCCAGCAAGCATAGGGCGGGTGGCTACACCTTC.

The rearrangement joins TRBV6-5 to TRBJ2-3, with 9 bases fitting TRBD2. Germline CDR1 MNHEY, CDR2 SVGAGI. This CDR3 region has 15 residues. J was trimmed by 3 bases and V by 2 bases; bases with no gene match: 3. This CDR3 is CASSYVAGVTDTQYF. CDR3 bases: TGTGCCAGCAGTTACGTAGCGGGAGTGACAGATACGCAGTATTTT.

This clone is a singleton in its sample. The chain employs TRBV6-2 or TRBV6-3 and TRBJ2-1; TRBD2 matches at 8 bases. This CDR3 comprises 17 residues. In germline, CDR1 is MNHEY, CDR2 SVGEGT. V lost 2 bases, J lost 4 bases, and 10 bases stayed unmatched. CDR3 region: CASSYRGSSGLYNEQFF. For the CDR3, the DNA is TGTGCCAGCAGTTACAGGGGATCTAGCGGGCTTTACAATGAGCAGTTCTTC.

This chain connects TRBV27 to TRBJ2-1; 11 nucleotides agree with TRBD2. The V gene's germline CDR1 is MNHEY and CDR2 SMNVEV (reference sequence). The J segment lost 4 bases and the V segment lost 6 bases, leaving 5 bases of the junction unmatched. CDR3 length: 15 amino acids. CDR3 nucleotides: TGTGCCAGCAGGGAGCTAGCGGGAGGTTACAATGAGCAGTTCTTC. As protein: CASRELAGGYNEQFF.

The CDR3 loop reads CASRGQGNQPQHF. In DNA form, the CDR3 reads TGTGCCAGTAGAGGACAGGGCAATCAGCCCCAGCATTTT. The chain recombines TRBV19 with TRBJ1-5; 7 bases map to TRBD1. The CDR3 covers 13 residues. Trimming cost V 6 bases and J 2 bases; bases outside gene matches: 1. Per the germline V gene, CDR1 is LNHDA and CDR2 is SQIVND (reference sequence). Combining the CDR3 with reference TRBV19 and TRBJ1-5 gives the whole variable domain DGGITQSPKYLFRKEGQNVTLSCEQNLNHDAMYWYRQDPGQGLRLIYYSQIVNDFQKGDIAEGYSVSREKKESFPLTVTSAQKNPTAFYLCASRGQGNQPQHFGDGTRLSIL.

This chain joins TRBV19 and TRBJ2-1; 8 bases agree with TRBD2. The J segment lost 0 bases and the V segment lost 3 bases, leaving 7 bases of the junction unmatched. The CDR3 has 17 residues. Germline V lookup: CDR1 LNHDA, CDR2 SQIVND (reference sequence). This CDR3 reads CASSIQNSGTSYNEQFF. For the CDR3, the DNA is TGTGCCAGTAGTATTCAAAATAGCGGGACCTCCTACAATGAGCAGTTCTTC. The full variable domain, its missing parts supplied by reference TRBV19 and TRBJ2-1, is DGGITQSPKYLFRKEGQNVTLSCEQNLNHDAMYWYRQDPGQGLRLIYYSQIVNDFQKGDIAEGYSVSREKKESFPLTVTSAQKNPTAFYLCASSIQNSGTSYNEQFFGPGTRLTVL.

This chain links TRBV9 with TRBJ1-2; D not resolved. Germline V gives CDR1 SGDLS, CDR2 YYNGEE. This CDR3 region has 14 residues. The germline V and J ends were trimmed by 4 bases and 8 bases, with 18 bases remaining between them. CDR3 nucleotide sequence: TGTGCCAGCAGCCCACCAGATGGGTTGGGCGGCTACACCTTC. Translating gives CASSPPDGLGGYTF.

The count of this clone is one. The V gene is TRBV19, the J gene TRBJ1-1, with D perhaps TRBD1 (6 bases). Trimming removed 4 bases at V and 1 base at J, with 16 bases between. There are 16 residues in the CDR3. Germline lookup yields CDR1 LNHDA and CDR2 SQIVND (reference sequence). CDR3: CASSKQGPLGNTEAFF. The CDR3 coding sequence is TGTGCCAGTAGTAAACAGGGCCCGTTAGGGAACACTGAAGCTTTCTTT.

The V call is TRBV27, the J call TRBJ1-1, with D tentatively TRBD1 (6 bases). From germline, CDR1 is MNHEY and CDR2 SMNVEV (reference sequence). V was cut by 8 bases and J by 0 bases, with 16 bases left in between. CDR3 size: 15 residues. The CDR3 DNA reads TGTGCCAGCGCCTACAGGGTCGGGATGAACACTGAAGCTTTCTTT. This gives the protein CASAYRVGMNTEAFF.

The genes are TRBV28 and TRBJ2-7; tentative D call: TRBD2 (6 bases). Trimming cost V 6 bases and J 7 bases, with 22 bases left between them. This CDR3 region has 15 residues. The V gene's germline CDR1 is MDHEN and CDR2 SYDVKM. In DNA form, the CDR3 reads TGTGCCAGCAGCAAAAGAGTCCCGGGACTTGTGGAGCAGTACTTC. Translated: CASSKRVPGLVEQYF.

The chain recombines TRBV28 with TRBJ2-7; 8 bases match TRBD2. This CDR3 comprises 15 residues. J was trimmed by 2 bases and V by 6 bases; bases with no gene match: 9. The germline gives CDR1 MDHEN, CDR2 SYDVKM. The CDR3 sequence: CASSFPGLVPYEQYF. CDR3 DNA sequence: TGTGCCAGCAGCTTTCCGGGACTAGTCCCCTACGAGCAGTACTTC.

The V call is TRBV6-5, the J call TRBJ1-2; no reliable D call. The V gene lost 7 bases and the J gene lost 0 bases, with 15 bases spanning the gap. Germline lookup yields CDR1 MNHEY and CDR2 SVGAGI. CDR3 length: 15 amino acids. The CDR3 nucleotides read TGTGCCAGCAAGGCGGGGAGGTTTTCTAACTATGGCTACACCTTC. The encoded protein is CASKAGRFSNYGYTF.

This clone was observed a single time. The chain combines TRBV6-5 with TRBJ1-5, with TRBD1 matching over 8 bases. The V and J ends lost 2 bases and 7 bases, in that order; junction bases with no gene match: 7. The CDR3 contains 15 residues. CDR1 is MNHEY, CDR2 SVGAGI, per germline. Here the CDR3 reads CASSYGQGKGQPQHF. The CDR3 coding sequence is TGTGCCAGCAGTTACGGACAGGGTAAAGGGCAGCCCCAGCATTTT.

The rearrangement joins TRBV19 to TRBJ2-1, with 8 bases that match TRBD2. The CDR3 is 18 residues long. Trimming cost V 7 bases and J 6 bases; bases outside gene matches: 20. Germline lookup yields CDR1 LNHDA and CDR2 SQIVND (reference sequence). CDR3 nucleotides: TGTGCCAGTACCAAGACCCCGGAGTGGCGGGAGGTCGGCAATGAGCAGTTCTTC. Translation gives CASTKTPEWREVGNEQFF.

The rearrangement joins TRBV13 to TRBJ2-5; 8 bases align to TRBD2. CDR1 is PRHDT, CDR2 FYEKMQ, per germline (reference sequence). The J segment lost 3 bases and the V segment lost 1 base, leaving 7 bases of the junction unmatched. The CDR3 length is 16 residues. The DNA for the CDR3 is TGTGCCAGCAGCTTAGTGGGTAGCGGGATCGAAGAGACCCAGTACTTC. Amino acids: CASSLVGSGIEETQYF.

The chain is built from TRBV25-1 and TRBJ1-1; 9 nucleotides align to TRBD1. CDR3 size: 15 residues. Losses at the gene ends were 6 bases for V and 0 bases for J; bases not matched to a gene: 5. Germline loops: CDR1 MGHDK, CDR2 SYGVNS. The CDR3 region has the DNA TGTGCCAGCAGGGGAACAGGGGGCGTGAACACTGAAGCTTTCTTT. Its protein is CASRGTGGVNTEAFF.

This sequence joins TRBV30 and TRBJ2-1; TRBD2 might be the D (8 bases). The V gene's germline CDR1 is GTSNPN and CDR2 SVGIG (reference sequence). V was cut by 7 bases and J by 8 bases, with 21 bases left in between. CDR3 length: 14 residues. For the CDR3, the DNA is TGTGCCTCAGGGGGGGCGGGAGGTGTTGATGAGCAGTTCTTC. This codes for CASGGAGGVDEQFF.

This clone was seen just once. In DNA form, the CDR3 reads TGTGCCAGTAGTCCCCCGGGCAGACTACAAGAGACCCAGTACTTC. It specifies CASSPPGRLQETQYF. The genes are TRBV19 and TRBJ2-5, with a possible D match to TRBD2 (5 bases). V gave up 5 bases and J gave up 2 bases, with 15 bases separating them. CDR1 is LNHDA, CDR2 SQIVND, per germline (reference sequence). The length of the CDR3 is 15 residues.

To note about this clone: A junction end diverges from the germline sequence, so it may reflect a read error. The CDR3 DNA is TGTGCTAGCAGCCGGGGGGGTTGGTCCAGAGATCAGCCCCAGCATTTT. This translates into CASSRGGWSRDQPQHF. The chain is built from TRBV7-7 and TRBJ1-5, with D possibly TRBD1 on 5 matching bases. The CDR3 consists of 16 residues. Germline assignment: CDR1 SSHAT and CDR2 FNYEAQ (reference sequence).

V gene TRBV3-1 (or the pseudogene TRBV3-2) combines with J gene TRBJ2-1; 14 bases align to TRBD2. This CDR3 has 15 residues. The V gene end was trimmed by 4 bases and the J gene end by 9 bases; junction bases not matched to a gene: 5. Germline CDR1 LGHDT, CDR2 YNNKEL (reference sequence). This CDR3 is CASSLGLAGVFEQFF. For the CDR3, the DNA is TGTGCCAGCAGCCTGGGACTAGCGGGAGTTTTTGAGCAGTTCTTC.

This chain connects TRBV3-1 (or the pseudogene TRBV3-2) to TRBJ2-1; 10 bases align to TRBD2. Germline trimming cut 0 bases from V and 8 bases from J; bases unmatched to any gene: 7. This CDR3 contains 16 residues. Germline assignment: CDR1 LGHDT and CDR2 YNNKEL (reference sequence). CDR3 sequence reads: CASSQDQSSGSDEQFF. The DNA for the CDR3 is TGTGCCAGCAGCCAAGATCAGTCTAGCGGGAGCGATGAGCAGTTCTTC.

The chain uses TRBV2 and TRBJ2-3; TRBD2 agrees at 13 bases. CDR1 is SNHLY, CDR2 FYNNEI, per germline. V gave up 6 bases and J gave up 6 bases; unmatched junction bases: 15. The CDR3 sequence is 18 residues long. The CDR3 nucleotides are TGTGCCAGCAGCGTTACCGGGACTAGCGGGATAAAGCGGGATACGCAGTATTTT. Protein sequence: CASSVTGTSGIKRDTQYF.

V gene TRBV11-2 combines with J gene TRBJ2-1; no definite D call. Germline V gene data show CDR1 as SGHAT and CDR2 as FQNNGV. V was shortened by 0 bases and J by 5 bases, with 11 bases between the two germline ends. This CDR3 is 15 amino acids long. The CDR3 sequence: CASSLDLLINNEQFF. DNA of the CDR3: TGTGCCAGCAGCTTAGATCTGCTAATTAACAATGAGCAGTTCTTC. The full variable domain, with the rest looked up from reference TRBV11-2 and TRBJ2-1, is EAGVAQSPRYKIIEKRQSVAFWCNPISGHATLYWYQQILGQGPKLLIQFQNNGVVDDSQLPKDRFSAERLKGVDSTLKIQPAKLEDSAVYLCASSLDLLINNEQFFGPGTRLTVL.

V usage is TRBV7-9 and J usage is TRBJ2-1, with 12 bases aligning to TRBD2. Trimming took 4 bases from V and 10 from J; bases not matched to a gene: 11. The CDR3 runs to 16 residues. The V gene's germline CDR1 is SEHNR and CDR2 FQNEAQ (reference sequence). CDR3 DNA sequence: TGTGCCAGCAGCTGGGGTAGACTAGCGGGAGCTGGCGAGCAGTTCTTC. Translation gives CASSWGRLAGAGEQFF.

The rearrangement joins TRBV7-9 to TRBJ1-4, with no clear D. The germline CDR1 and CDR2 sequences are SEHNR and FQNEAQ (reference sequence). Trimming pared 6 bases from V and 8 bases from J, leaving 19 bases between. CDR3 size: 15 residues. The CDR3 bases are TGTGCCAGCAGTGCTTCGGCTACAGCGGCAGAAAAACTGTTTTTT. Protein product: CASSASATAAEKLFF.